Listed here are 27 T cell receptor beta chains from one sample, sequenced in a study of control samples from healthy donors and cancer patients. Method: immunoSEQ multiplex PCR; TCRdb's copy keeps in-frame clones and lacks some. The sample lists approximately 82,000 clones, more than 75% occurring once. Specimen: blood. Receptors originate from a man between 50 and 59 years old in good health.

The chain carries TRBV2 and TRBJ1-2; D gene uncertain. Germline V gives CDR1 SNHLY, CDR2 FYNNEI. V was clipped by 4 bases and J by 9 bases, with 21 bases between them. This CDR3 is built from 15 residues. The CDR3 nucleotides are TGTGCCAGCAGTGGAATGTTAGGACCCAGTTTGAGCTACACCTTC. It codes for CASSGMLGPSLSYTF.

V gene TRBV12-3 or TRBV12-4 combines with J gene TRBJ1-4; D is unclear. Trimming pared 6 bases from V and 5 bases from J, leaving 10 bases between. The length of the CDR3 is 13 residues. The CDR3 reads CASRNHTNEKLFF. CDR3 DNA sequence: TGTGCCAGCAGAAACCATACGAATGAAAAACTGTTTTTT.

As DNA, the CDR3 is TGTGCCAGCAGCTTACTAGGACCCCCCTACAATGAGCAGTTCTTC. Translating gives CASSLLGPPYNEQFF. V is TRBV7-3 and J is TRBJ2-1; D not resolved. Trimming cost V 2 bases and J 2 bases, with 10 bases left between them. The germline CDR1 and CDR2 sequences are SGHTA and FQGTGA. This CDR3 contains 15 residues.

The V gene is TRBV7-2, the J gene TRBJ1-1; D not resolved. Germline V gene lookup returns CDR1 SGHTA and CDR2 FQGNSA. CDR3 length: 12 residues. V was clipped by 4 bases and J by 6 bases, with 9 bases between them. DNA for the CDR3: TGTGCCAGCAGCTCGACCGCCCCTGAAGCTTTCTTT. Its protein product is CASSSTAPEAFF. The whole variable domain, filled in from reference TRBV7-2 and TRBJ1-1, reads GAGVSQSPSNKVTEKGKDVELRCDPISGHTALYWYRQSLGQGLEFLIYFQGNSAPDKSGLPSDRFSAERTGGSVSTLTIQRTQQEDSAVYLCASSSTAPEAFFGQGTRLTVV.

The CDR3 region is CASSWGQDNSPLHF. In nucleotides, the CDR3 is TGTGCCAGCAGCTGGGGACAGGATAATTCACCCCTCCACTTT. The chain uses TRBV7-3 and TRBJ1-6, with 8 positions matching TRBD1. Germline V gene data show CDR1 as SGHTA and CDR2 as FQGTGA. The CDR3 spans 14 residues. V lost 4 bases, J lost 5 bases, and 1 base stayed unmatched.

The chain joins TRBV18 to TRBJ1-2, with TRBD1 matching over 8 bases. The V segment lost 6 bases and the J segment 4 bases; nucleotides outside the gene matches: 1. The CDR3 contains 12 residues. CDR1 and CDR2 (germline): KGHSH, LQKENI. In nucleotides, the CDR3 is TGTGCCAGCTCTGGGACAGGCTATGGCTACACCTTC. Translating it yields CASSGTGYGYTF.

The chain uses TRBV4-1 and TRBJ2-5; TRBD1 matches at 9 bases. This CDR3 region has 16 residues. The V segment lost 4 bases and the J segment 7 bases; nucleotides outside the gene matches: 13. Germline values: CDR1 MGHRA, CDR2 YSYEKL. The CDR3 DNA follows: TGCGCCAGCAGCCGTCCGACAGGGGGGACCTTGGGGACCCAGTACTTC. This codes for CASSRPTGGTLGTQYF.

The chain has TRBV30 and TRBJ1-2, with D perhaps TRBD1 (5 bases). The germline gives CDR1 GTSNPN, CDR2 SVGIG (reference sequence). The CDR3 is 13 amino acids. The germline V and J ends were trimmed by 3 bases and 7 bases, with 15 bases remaining between them. CDR3 amino acids: CAWSPAQRGGYTF. CDR3 sequence (DNA): TGTGCCTGGAGCCCGGCGCAAAGGGGTGGCTACACCTTC. Variable domain in full (rest from reference TRBV30 and TRBJ1-2): SQTIHQWPATLVQPVGSPLSLECTVEGTSNPNLYWYRQAAGRGLQLLFYSVGIGQISSEVPQNLSASRPQDRQFILSSKKLLLSDSGFYLCAWSPAQRGGYTFGSGTRLTVV.

The chain couples TRBV6-2 or TRBV6-3 to TRBJ2-7, with D perhaps matching TRBD1 or TRBD2 (5 bases each). The length of the CDR3 is 15 residues. The V end lost 5 bases, the J end lost 0 bases, and 14 bases lay between the germline ends. CDR1 and CDR2 (germline): MNHEY, SVGEGT. The DNA for the CDR3 is TGTGCCAGCAGTCCCGGGGCAGGGCTCTCCTACGAGCAGTACGTC. Protein product: CASSPGAGLSYEQYV.

In regard to this clone: Germline and junction disagree at one end, which may indicate a read error. The chain couples TRBV5-5 to TRBJ2-7; D is perhaps TRBD2 (5 bases). CDR3 length: 14 residues. Germline loops: CDR1 SGHKS, CDR2 YYEKEE (reference sequence). The CDR3 DNA reads as TGTGCCAGCAGGTTGGGAGTGTCAGCCTACGAGCAGTACTTC. This codes for CASRLGVSAYEQYF.

The chain couples TRBV4-1 to TRBJ1-3; possibly TRBD1 for D (6 bases). Trimming took off 0 bases at V and 9 bases at J, with 15 bases between the two ends. CDR3 size: 15 residues. Germline CDR1 and CDR2: MGHRA and YSYEKL. The CDR3 protein is CASSQDRGYNPTIYF. The CDR3 DNA reads as TGCGCCAGCAGCCAAGATAGGGGGTACAATCCCACCATATATTTT.

The chain has TRBV5-1 and TRBJ2-3; 11 positions agree with TRBD2. This CDR3 spans 15 amino acids. The J segment lost 3 bases and the V segment lost 2 bases, leaving 2 bases of the junction unmatched. The germline gives CDR1 SGHRS, CDR2 YFSETQ. The CDR3 DNA reads as TGCGCCAGCAGCTTTCTAGCGGGGGGAACAGATACGCAGTATTTT. Translating it yields CASSFLAGGTDTQYF.

V is TRBV6-5 and J is TRBJ1-6; TRBD1 matches 7 bases. This CDR3 has 16 residues. Per the germline V gene, CDR1 is MNHEY and CDR2 is SVGAGI. Losses at the gene ends were 2 bases for V and 7 bases for J; bases not matched to a gene: 8. CDR3 amino acids: CASSYPRGKGNSPLHF. In nucleotides, the CDR3 is TGTGCCAGCAGTTACCCCAGGGGGAAGGGGAATTCACCCCTCCACTTT.

The V and J genes are TRBV3-1 (or the pseudogene TRBV3-2) and TRBJ2-2; the match to TRBD2 covers 12 bases. Germline V CDR1 and CDR2: LGHDT, YNNKEL (reference sequence). The CDR3 is 15 residues long. Trimming cost V 4 bases and J 5 bases; bases outside gene matches: 2. The CDR3 DNA reads as TGTGCCAGCAGCCTCACTAGCGGGGGGACCGGGGAGCTGTTTTTT. Its protein is CASSLTSGGTGELFF.

The chain has TRBV18 and TRBJ1-1, with D perhaps matching TRBD1 (5 bases). The length of the CDR3 is 14 residues. CDR1 KGHSH and CDR2 LQKENI come from the germline V gene. The V end was cut by 6 bases, the J end by 4 bases, with 15 bases between. The CDR3 nucleotides are TGTGCCAGCTCTCCCACCGATGGGGGCACTGAAGCTTTCTTT. Translation: CASSPTDGGTEAFF.

The V call is TRBV7-2, the J call TRBJ2-2; maybe TRBD1 (6 bases). Germline values: CDR1 SGHTA, CDR2 FQGNSA. The CDR3 is 16 residues long. Trimming removed 1 base from V and 2 bases from J, with 11 bases in between. CDR3 coding DNA: TGTGCCAGCAGCTTAGAAGAGGGGACAAACACCGGGGAGCTGTTTTTT. Translation gives CASSLEEGTNTGELFF.

The chain joins TRBV18 to TRBJ2-3, with 10 bases that match TRBD2. This CDR3 comprises 17 residues. The V segment lost 1 base and the J segment 3 bases; nucleotides outside the gene matches: 7. The germline V gene encodes CDR1 KGHSH and CDR2 LQKENI. The CDR3 protein is CASSPQQRGGRTDTQYF. The CDR3, as DNA: TGTGCCAGCTCACCACAGCAGCGGGGGGGCCGGACAGATACGCAGTATTTT. Filled out from reference TRBV18 and TRBJ2-3, the complete variable domain reads NAGVMQNPRHLVRRRGQEARLRCSPMKGHSHVYWYRQLPEEGLKFMVYLQKENIIDESGMPKERFSAEFPKEGPSILRIQQVVRGDSAAYFCASSPQQRGGRTDTQYFGPGTRLTVL.

The chain employs TRBV7-9 and TRBJ1-2; D call uncertain. Germline V gene lookup returns CDR1 SEHNR and CDR2 FQNEAQ (reference sequence). V was shortened by 5 bases and J by 8 bases, with 12 bases between the two germline ends. This CDR3 region has 12 residues. CDR3 amino acids: CASSRELLGYTF. The CDR3 coding sequence is TGTGCCAGCAGCCGAGAGTTACTAGGCTACACCTTC.

A word on this clone: This sample also contains other DNA sequences that code for the same CDR3. V usage is TRBV11-3 and J usage is TRBJ1-1; D ambiguous. Germline V gives CDR1 SGHNT, CDR2 YENEEA. The CDR3 covers 17 residues. The V gene lost 3 bases and the J gene lost 0 bases, with 17 bases spanning the gap. CDR3 nucleotide sequence: TGTGCCAGCAGCTTGGATCGGATGGGGAAAATGAACACTGAAGCTTTCTTT. The encoded protein is CASSLDRMGKMNTEAFF. Based on the CDR3 plus reference TRBV11-3 and TRBJ1-1, the full variable domain is EAGVVQSPRYKIIEKKQPVAFWCNPISGHNTLYWYLQNLGQGPELLIRYENEEAVDDSQLPKDRFSAERLKGVDSTLKIQPAELGDSAVYLCASSLDRMGKMNTEAFFGQGTRLTVV.

The CDR3 spells CATSQISSYNEQFF. The CDR3 DNA reads as TGTGCCACGAGTCAGATAAGCTCCTACAATGAGCAGTTCTTC. This rearrangement joins TRBV24-1 to TRBJ2-1; no clear D. Germline V lookup: CDR1 KGHDR, CDR2 SFDVKD. V was pared by 10 bases and J by 0 bases, with 12 bases between. The CDR3 has 14 residues.

The chain is built from TRBV3-1 (or the pseudogene TRBV3-2) and TRBJ2-2; D gene uncertain. The germline gives CDR1 LGHDT, CDR2 YNNKEL (reference sequence). The CDR3 covers 13 residues. V lost 8 bases, J lost 5 bases, and 12 bases lay in between. The CDR3 DNA reads TGTGCCAGCCAAAGTCATGGGACCGGGGAGCTGTTTTTT. Translated: CASQSHGTGELFF.

This clone was counted a single time. The chain uses TRBV30 and TRBJ2-3; 9 bases are shared with TRBD2. Germline CDR1 reads GTSNPN; CDR2 reads SVGIG (reference sequence). V was clipped by 4 bases and J by 0 bases; unmatched bases: 8. This CDR3 is built from 16 residues. CDR3 DNA sequence: TGTGCCTGGACCCCCCGGACTAGCGCCAGCACAGATACGCAGTATTTT. Protein product: CAWTPRTSASTDTQYF.

V gene TRBV24-1 combines with J gene TRBJ1-2, with 11 positions matching TRBD1. After removal of 2 bases from V and 8 bases from J, the junction contained 3 bases not matched to a gene. The CDR3 runs 14 residues. The germline V gene has CDR1 KGHDR and CDR2 SFDVKD. For the CDR3, the DNA is TGTGCCACCAGTGATTGGACAGGGGGCTCAGGCTACACCTTC. Protein: CATSDWTGGSGYTF.

CDR3 amino acids: CSASRPGLANNEQFF. The CDR3 coding sequence is TGCAGTGCTAGTCGGCCGGGACTAGCCAACAATGAGCAGTTCTTC. The rearrangement links TRBV20-1 to TRBJ2-1; 9 bases fit TRBD2. CDR1 and CDR2 from the germline V gene are DFQATT and SNEGSKA (reference sequence). J gave up 5 bases and V 3 bases, and 8 bases lay outside the gene matches. The CDR3 length is 15 residues.

The chain is built from TRBV5-1 and TRBJ1-2; 8 nucleotides agree with TRBD1. Germline V gene sequence: CDR1 SGHRS, CDR2 YFSETQ. The trim removed 0 bases at V and 2 bases at J, leaving 6 bases unmatched. CDR3 length equals 16 residues. The chain's CDR3 is CASSLAGDRSNYGYTF. For the CDR3, the DNA is TGCGCCAGCAGCTTGGCAGGGGACAGGAGCAACTATGGCTACACCTTC.

J is TRBJ2-7 and V is TRBV2; TRBD2 aligns across 7 bases. The CDR3 runs to 14 residues. V lost 8 bases and J lost 0; bases outside the gene matches: 7. Germline V gives CDR1 SNHLY, CDR2 FYNNEI. The chain's CDR3 is CASELTSVSYEQYF. DNA of the CDR3: TGTGCCAGCGAACTTACTAGCGTCTCCTACGAGCAGTACTTC.

The V call is TRBV10-1, the J call TRBJ1-2; D may be TRBD1 (5 bases). The CDR3 consists of 15 residues. The V end lost 0 bases, the J end lost 5 bases, and 13 bases lay between the germline ends. Germline lookup yields CDR1 WNHNN and CDR2 SYGVQD (reference sequence). In DNA form, the CDR3 reads TGCGCCAGCAGTGAGTCGGCAGGGCCTTTTTATGGCTACACCTTC. It is translated as CASSESAGPFYGYTF.